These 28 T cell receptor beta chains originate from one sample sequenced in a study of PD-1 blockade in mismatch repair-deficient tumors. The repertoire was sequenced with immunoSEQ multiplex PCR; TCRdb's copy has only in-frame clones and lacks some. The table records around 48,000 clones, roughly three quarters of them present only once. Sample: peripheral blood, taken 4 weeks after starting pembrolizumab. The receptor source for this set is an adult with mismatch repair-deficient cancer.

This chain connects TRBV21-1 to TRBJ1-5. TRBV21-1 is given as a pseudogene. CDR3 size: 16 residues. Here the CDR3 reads CASSKTIYYSNQPQHF. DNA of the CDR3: TGTGCCAGCAGCAAGACTATCTATTATAGCAATCAGCCCCAGCATTTT.

CDR3 amino acids: CASRPPGRAEETQYF. The CDR3 region has the DNA TGTGCCAGCAGACCTCCCGGGAGGGCAGAGGAGACCCAGTACTTC. The rearrangement joins TRBV7-6 to TRBJ2-5; 8 nucleotides match TRBD2. CDR3 length: 15 amino acids. Germline V lookup: CDR1 SGHVS, CDR2 FNYEAQ. Trimming removed 6 bases from V and 5 bases from J; junction bases left unmatched: 11.

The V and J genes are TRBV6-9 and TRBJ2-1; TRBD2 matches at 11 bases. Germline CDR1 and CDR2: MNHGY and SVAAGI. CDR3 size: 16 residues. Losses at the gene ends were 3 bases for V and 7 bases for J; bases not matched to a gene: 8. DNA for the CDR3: TGTGCCAGCAGTTACCCGACTAGCGGGAAGAGTAATGAGCAGTTCTTC. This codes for CASSYPTSGKSNEQFF.

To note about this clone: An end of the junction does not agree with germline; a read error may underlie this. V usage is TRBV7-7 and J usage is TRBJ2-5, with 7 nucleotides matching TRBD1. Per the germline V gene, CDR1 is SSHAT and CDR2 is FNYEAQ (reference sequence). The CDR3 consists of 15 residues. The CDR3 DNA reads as TGTGCTAGCAGCCGGACAGGCATTACACAAGAGACCCAGTACTTC. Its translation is CASSRTGITQETQYF.

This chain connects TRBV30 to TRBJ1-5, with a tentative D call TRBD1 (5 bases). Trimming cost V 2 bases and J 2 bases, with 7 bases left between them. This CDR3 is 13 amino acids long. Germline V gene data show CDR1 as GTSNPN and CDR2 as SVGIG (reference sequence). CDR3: CAWSSRGNQPQHF. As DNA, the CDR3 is TGTGCCTGGAGTAGCAGGGGCAATCAGCCCCAGCATTTT.

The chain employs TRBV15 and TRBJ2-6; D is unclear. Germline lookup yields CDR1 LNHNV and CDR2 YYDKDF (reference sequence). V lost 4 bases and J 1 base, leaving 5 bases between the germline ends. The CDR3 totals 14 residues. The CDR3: CATSKVSGANVLTF. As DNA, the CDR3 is TGTGCCACCAGCAAAGTTTCTGGGGCCAACGTCCTGACTTTC.

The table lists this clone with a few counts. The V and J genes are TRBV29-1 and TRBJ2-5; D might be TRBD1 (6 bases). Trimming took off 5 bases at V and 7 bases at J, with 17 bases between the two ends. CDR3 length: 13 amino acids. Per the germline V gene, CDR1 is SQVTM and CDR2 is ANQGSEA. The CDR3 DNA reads TGCAGCGTTTTGGGGGCGGCTATGTGGACCCAGTACTTC. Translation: CSVLGAAMWTQYF.

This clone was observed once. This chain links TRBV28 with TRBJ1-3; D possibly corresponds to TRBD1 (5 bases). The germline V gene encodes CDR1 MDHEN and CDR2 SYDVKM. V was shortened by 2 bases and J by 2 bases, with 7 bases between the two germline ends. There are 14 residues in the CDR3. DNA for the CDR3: TGTGCCAGCAGTTTACAGGGAGCTGGAAACACCATATATTTT. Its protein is CASSLQGAGNTIYF.

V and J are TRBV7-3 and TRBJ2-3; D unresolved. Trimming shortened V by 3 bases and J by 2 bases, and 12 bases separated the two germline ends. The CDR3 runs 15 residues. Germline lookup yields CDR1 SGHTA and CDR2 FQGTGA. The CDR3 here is CASSFGRYTTDTQYF. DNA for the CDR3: TGTGCCAGCAGCTTCGGACGGTACACCACAGATACGCAGTATTTT. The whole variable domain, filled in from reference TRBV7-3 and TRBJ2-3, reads GAGVSQTPSNKVTEKGKYVELRCDPISGHTALYWYRQSLGQGPEFLIYFQGTGAADDSGLPNDRFFAVRPEGSVSTLKIQRTERGDSAVYLCASSFGRYTTDTQYFGPGTRLTVL.

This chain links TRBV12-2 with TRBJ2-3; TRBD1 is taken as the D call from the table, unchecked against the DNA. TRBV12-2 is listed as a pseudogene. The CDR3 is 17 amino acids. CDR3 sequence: CASRLSQDRVGTDTQYF. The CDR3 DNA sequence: TGTGCAAGTCGCTTATCCCAAGACAGGGTGGGGACAGATACGCAGTATTTT.

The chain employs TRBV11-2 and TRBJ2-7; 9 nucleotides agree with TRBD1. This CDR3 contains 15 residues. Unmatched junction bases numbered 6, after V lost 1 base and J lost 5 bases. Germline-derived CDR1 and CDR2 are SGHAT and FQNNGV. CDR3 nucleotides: TGTGCCAGCAGCTTAGGAAGGACAGGGGCCCACGAGCAGTACTTC. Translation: CASSLGRTGAHEQYF.

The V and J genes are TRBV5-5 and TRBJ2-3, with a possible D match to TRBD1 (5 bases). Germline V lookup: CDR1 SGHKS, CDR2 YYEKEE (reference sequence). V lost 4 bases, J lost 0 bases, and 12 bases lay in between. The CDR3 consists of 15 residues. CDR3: CASSPPKGSTDTQYF. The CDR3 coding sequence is TGTGCCAGCAGCCCCCCCAAGGGGAGCACAGATACGCAGTATTTT.

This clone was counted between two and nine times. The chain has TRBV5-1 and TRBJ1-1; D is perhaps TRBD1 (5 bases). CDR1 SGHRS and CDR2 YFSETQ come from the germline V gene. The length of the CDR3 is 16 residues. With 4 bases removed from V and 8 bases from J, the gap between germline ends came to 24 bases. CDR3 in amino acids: CASSPSGTFRSIEAFF. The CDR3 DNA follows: TGCGCCAGCAGCCCGTCCGGGACCTTCAGGAGTATAGAAGCTTTCTTT. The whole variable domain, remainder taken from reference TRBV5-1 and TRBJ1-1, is KAGVTQTPRYLIKTRGQQVTLSCSPISGHRSVSWYQQTPGQGLQFLFEYFSETQRNKGNFPGRFSGRQFSNSRSEMNVSTLELGDSALYLCASSPSGTFRSIEAFFGQGTRLTVV.

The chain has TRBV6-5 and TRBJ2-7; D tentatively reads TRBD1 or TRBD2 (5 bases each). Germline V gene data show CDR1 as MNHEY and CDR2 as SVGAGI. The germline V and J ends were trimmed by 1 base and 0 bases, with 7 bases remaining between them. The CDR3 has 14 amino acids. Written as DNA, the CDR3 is TGTGCCAGCAGTTACTGGGACGGCTCCTACGAGCAGTACTTC. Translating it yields CASSYWDGSYEQYF.

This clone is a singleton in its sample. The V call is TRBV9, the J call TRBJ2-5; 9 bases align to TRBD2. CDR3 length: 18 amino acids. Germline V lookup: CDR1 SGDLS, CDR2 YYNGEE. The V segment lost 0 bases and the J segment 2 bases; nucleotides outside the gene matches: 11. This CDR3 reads CASSVAGGGAGGQETQYF. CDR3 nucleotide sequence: TGTGCCAGCAGCGTAGCTGGCGGGGGGGCGGGAGGGCAAGAGACCCAGTACTTC.

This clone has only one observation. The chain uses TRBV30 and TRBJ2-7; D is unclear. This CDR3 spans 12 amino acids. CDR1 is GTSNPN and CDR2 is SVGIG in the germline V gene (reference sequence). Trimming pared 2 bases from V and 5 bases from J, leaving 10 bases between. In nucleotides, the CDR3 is TGTGCCTGGAGTCCTGGCACTAACGAGCAGTACTTC. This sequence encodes CAWSPGTNEQYF.

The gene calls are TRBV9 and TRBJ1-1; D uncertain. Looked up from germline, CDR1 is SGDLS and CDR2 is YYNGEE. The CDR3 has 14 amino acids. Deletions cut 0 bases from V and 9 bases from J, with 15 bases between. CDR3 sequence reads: CASSVGSTAQQAFF. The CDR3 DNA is TGTGCCAGCAGCGTAGGCTCCACGGCTCAGCAAGCTTTCTTT.

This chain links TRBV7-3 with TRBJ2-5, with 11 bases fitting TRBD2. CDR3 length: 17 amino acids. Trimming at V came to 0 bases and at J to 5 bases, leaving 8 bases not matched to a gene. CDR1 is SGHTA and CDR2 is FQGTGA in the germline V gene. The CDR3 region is CASSLTPSGRNGETQYF. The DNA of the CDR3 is TGTGCCAGCAGCTTAACCCCTAGCGGGAGGAACGGGGAGACCCAGTACTTC.

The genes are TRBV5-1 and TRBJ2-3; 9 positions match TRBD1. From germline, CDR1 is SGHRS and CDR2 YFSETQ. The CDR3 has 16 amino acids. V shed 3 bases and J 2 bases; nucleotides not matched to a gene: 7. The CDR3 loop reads CASSSLGTGFTDTQYF. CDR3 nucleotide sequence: TGCGCCAGCAGCTCGTTGGGGACAGGGTTCACAGATACGCAGTATTTT.

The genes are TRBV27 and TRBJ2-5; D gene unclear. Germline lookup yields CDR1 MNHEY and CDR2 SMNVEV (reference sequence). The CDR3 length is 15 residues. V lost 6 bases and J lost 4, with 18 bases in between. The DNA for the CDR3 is TGTGCCAGCAGCGTCAAATTGGCCCTTCGAGAGACCCAGTACTTC. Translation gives CASSVKLALRETQYF.

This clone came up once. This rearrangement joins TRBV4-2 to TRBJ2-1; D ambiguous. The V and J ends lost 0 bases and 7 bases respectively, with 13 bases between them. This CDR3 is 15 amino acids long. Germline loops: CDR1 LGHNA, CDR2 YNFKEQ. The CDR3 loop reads CASSQDLVSRNEQFF. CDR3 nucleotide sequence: TGTGCCAGCAGCCAAGATCTCGTGTCCCGGAATGAGCAGTTCTTC.

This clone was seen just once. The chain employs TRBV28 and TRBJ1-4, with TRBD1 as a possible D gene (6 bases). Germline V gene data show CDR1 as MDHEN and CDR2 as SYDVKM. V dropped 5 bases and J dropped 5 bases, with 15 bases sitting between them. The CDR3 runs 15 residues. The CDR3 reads CASSATGLGNEKLFF. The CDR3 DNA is TGTGCCAGCAGTGCTACAGGGTTGGGGAATGAAAAACTGTTTTTT.

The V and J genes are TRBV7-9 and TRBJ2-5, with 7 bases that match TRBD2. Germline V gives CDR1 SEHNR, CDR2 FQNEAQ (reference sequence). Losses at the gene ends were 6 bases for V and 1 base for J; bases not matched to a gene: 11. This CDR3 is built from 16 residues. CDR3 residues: CASRPLSGRGQETQYF. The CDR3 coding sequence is TGTGCCAGCAGGCCCCTATCGGGGAGGGGCCAAGAGACCCAGTACTTC.

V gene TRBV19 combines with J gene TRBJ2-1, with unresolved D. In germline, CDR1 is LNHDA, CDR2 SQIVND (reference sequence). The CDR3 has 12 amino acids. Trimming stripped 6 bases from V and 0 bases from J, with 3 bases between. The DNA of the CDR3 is TGTGCCAGTAGGAGCTCCTACAATGAGCAGTTCTTC. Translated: CASRSSYNEQFF.

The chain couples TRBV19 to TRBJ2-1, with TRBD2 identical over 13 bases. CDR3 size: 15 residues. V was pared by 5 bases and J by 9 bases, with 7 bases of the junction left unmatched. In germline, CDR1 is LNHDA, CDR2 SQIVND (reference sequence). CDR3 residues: CASSYGLAGAPEQFF. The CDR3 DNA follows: TGTGCCAGTAGTTATGGACTAGCGGGAGCACCTGAGCAGTTCTTC.

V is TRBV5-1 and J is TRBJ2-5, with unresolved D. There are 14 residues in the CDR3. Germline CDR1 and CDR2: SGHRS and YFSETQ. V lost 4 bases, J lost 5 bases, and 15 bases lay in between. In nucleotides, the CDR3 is TGCGCCAGCAGCCCTACTTTCGGCCCCGAGACCCAGTACTTC. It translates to CASSPTFGPETQYF.

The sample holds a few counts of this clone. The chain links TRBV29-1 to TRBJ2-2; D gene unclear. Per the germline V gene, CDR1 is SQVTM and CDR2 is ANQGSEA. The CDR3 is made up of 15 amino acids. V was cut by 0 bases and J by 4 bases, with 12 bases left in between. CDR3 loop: CSVEEGPPGTGELFF. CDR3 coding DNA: TGCAGCGTTGAAGAAGGGCCTCCGGGCACCGGGGAGCTGTTTTTT.

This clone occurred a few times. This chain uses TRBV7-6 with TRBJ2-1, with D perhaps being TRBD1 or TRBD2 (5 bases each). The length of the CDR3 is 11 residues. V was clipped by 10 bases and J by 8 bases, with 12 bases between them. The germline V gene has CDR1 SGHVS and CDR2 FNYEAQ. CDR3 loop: CATAVGDEQFF. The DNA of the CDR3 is TGTGCCACCGCCGTGGGGGATGAGCAGTTCTTC.